The TCR beta chain described here comes from a study of blood T cell repertoires in COVID-19. Background on the study: Sources were T cells, B-cell-depleted T cells, or PBMCs; the material itself was cDNA or gDNA.

Some clones are missing from TCRdb's copy, which holds only in-frame ones; the method was immunoSEQ multiplex PCR. The table has under 70,000 clones, more than 70% seen once. CDR3 length: 14 residues. Per germline, CDR1 GTSNPN and CDR2 SVGIG (reference sequence). The V and J ends lost 0 bases and 7 bases respectively, with 10 bases between them. The J gene is TRBJ1-6, the V gene TRBV30; D is ambiguous. The sequence derives from a woman in her seventies with acute or convalescent COVID-19. Sequencing was done on a sample of peripheral blood. The CDR3 sequence: CAWSVGQTNSPLHF. For the CDR3, the DNA is TGTGCCTGGAGTGTTGGGCAGACCAATTCACCCCTCCACTTT.